The rows below give T cell receptor beta chains drawn from one sample of a study of cytomegalovirus exposure and HLA in healthy donors. Data came from immunoSEQ multiplex PCR; TCRdb stores just in-frame clones and leaves some out. Seen here are about 180,000 clones, over 75% observed once, and the top ten hold 1.9%. The sequenced sample consisted of PBMCs. The receptor set was obtained from a woman aged 30 to 39 in good health and CMV-seronegative. Both conserved end residues are part of each CDR3. The order of the fields is V gene, J gene, D gene, clone size, CDR3 DNA, CDR3 protein. A D gene is named only where the DNA matches it firmly. Clone sizes are given selectively: once, few, many, or a class where the clone is expanded.

V gene: TRBV7-9
J gene: TRBJ1-2
D gene: NA
clone size: NA
CDR3 DNA: TGTTCCAGCAGCCTCTTTCTGGCTGGCTACACCTTC
CDR3 protein: CSSSLFLAGYTF

V gene: TRBV27
J gene: TRBJ2-7
D gene: NA
clone size: NA
CDR3 DNA: TGTGCCAGCAGTTTAACCATGCAGGGTAGGGAGGCGCTCTACGAGCAGTACTTC
CDR3 protein: CASSLTMQGREALYEQYF

V gene: TRBV19
J gene: TRBJ2-2
D gene: TRBD2
clone size: NA
CDR3 DNA: TGTGCCAGTAAACCTAGCGGGACCGGGGAGCTGTTTTTT
CDR3 protein: CASKPSGTGELFF

V gene: TRBV6-5
J gene: TRBJ2-5
D gene: TRBD1
clone size: NA
CDR3 DNA: TGTGCCAGCAGTAGAGGGACAGTTCAAGAGACCCAGTACTTC
CDR3 protein: CASSRGTVQETQYF

V gene: TRBV15
J gene: TRBJ1-3
D gene: TRBD1
clone size: once
CDR3 DNA: TGTGCCACCAGCAGGGCGGGACAGGGGATAACTGGAAACACCATATATTTT
CDR3 protein: CATSRAGQGITGNTIYF

V gene: TRBV12-5
J gene: TRBJ2-1
D gene: NA
clone size: NA
CDR3 DNA: TGTGCTAGTGGTCCGGACAGAGTCAGCTCCTACAATGAGCAGTTCTTC
CDR3 protein: CASGPDRVSSYNEQFF

V gene: TRBV18
J gene: TRBJ1-1
D gene: TRBD1
clone size: NA
CDR3 DNA: TGTGCCAGCTCACCCAACAGGGGGACTGAAGCTTTCTTT
CDR3 protein: CASSPNRGTEAFF

V gene: TRBV29-1
J gene: TRBJ1-2
D gene: NA
clone size: few
CDR3 DNA: TGCAGCATTCTAGGGGAATCCTATGGCTACACCTTC
CDR3 protein: CSILGESYGYTF

V gene: TRBV2
J gene: TRBJ1-2
D gene: NA
clone size: NA
CDR3 DNA: TGTGCCAGCCATATGACAGCGTCCTTGAGCTACACCTTC
CDR3 protein: CASHMTASLSYTF

V gene: TRBV4-1
J gene: TRBJ1-2
D gene: TRBD1
clone size: NA
CDR3 DNA: TGCGCCAGCAGCCAAGATGGGACAGGCATGGGGTATGGCTACACCTTC
CDR3 protein: CASSQDGTGMGYGYTF

V gene: TRBV6-1
J gene: TRBJ2-5
D gene: TRBD1
clone size: NA
CDR3 DNA: TGTGCCAGCAGTGGAACAGGGGGACGTGGAGAGACCCAGTACTTC
CDR3 protein: CASSGTGGRGETQYF

V gene: TRBV2
J gene: TRBJ1-1
D gene: NA
clone size: NA
CDR3 DNA: TGTGCCAGCAGTGAAAGAGGCAGGGGAGTTGGTGACACTGAAGCTTTCTTT
CDR3 protein: CASSERGRGVGDTEAFF

V gene: TRBV27
J gene: TRBJ1-1
D gene: NA
clone size: NA
CDR3 DNA: TGTGCCAGCAGTCTGGGGGCGAACACTGAAGCTTTCTTT
CDR3 protein: CASSLGANTEAFF

V gene: TRBV5-4
J gene: TRBJ2-1
D gene: TRBD2
clone size: NA
CDR3 DNA: TGTGCCAGCAGCTTGCGAGCGGGGGAGTACAATGAGCAGTTCTTC
CDR3 protein: CASSLRAGEYNEQFF

V gene: TRBV4-1
J gene: TRBJ2-5
D gene: TRBD2
clone size: NA
CDR3 DNA: TGCGCCAGCAGCCAAGATGTGTGGGGAGCGGGGGTCCTGTACCAAGAGACCCAGTACTTC
CDR3 protein: CASSQDVWGAGVLYQETQYF

V gene: TRBV5-8
J gene: TRBJ2-1
D gene: TRBD2
clone size: NA
CDR3 DNA: TGTGCCAGCAGCCCCGCCGGAGCGGGGGGCAGAAATGAGCAGTTCTTC
CDR3 protein: CASSPAGAGGRNEQFF

V gene: TRBV6-5
J gene: TRBJ1-2
D gene: NA
clone size: NA
CDR3 DNA: TGTGCCAGCAGTGCGACTAACTATGGCTACACCTTC
CDR3 protein: CASSATNYGYTF

V gene: TRBV28
J gene: TRBJ2-4
D gene: NA
clone size: few
CDR3 DNA: TGTGCCAGCAGTTTGGGGGGTAGAAACATTCAGTACTTC
CDR3 protein: CASSLGGRNIQYF

V gene: TRBV7-3
J gene: TRBJ1-2
D gene: TRBD1
clone size: NA
CDR3 DNA: TGTGCCAGCAGCCCCGTATCCGGGACAGGGGACGGCTACACCTTC
CDR3 protein: CASSPVSGTGDGYTF

V gene: TRBV4-1
J gene: TRBJ2-3
D gene: TRBD1
clone size: few
CDR3 DNA: TGCGCCAGCAGCCCCGGACAGGGGACAGATACGCAGTATTTT
CDR3 protein: CASSPGQGTDTQYF

V gene: TRBV7-9
J gene: TRBJ1-1
D gene: NA
clone size: NA
CDR3 DNA: TGTGCCAGCAGCTTAGAGATATGGGGGCAAAACACTGAAGCTTTCTTT
CDR3 protein: CASSLEIWGQNTEAFF

V gene: TRBV6-1
J gene: TRBJ1-6
D gene: NA
clone size: NA
CDR3 DNA: TGTGCCAGCAGATCAGTAGGGGATTCACCCCTCCACTTT
CDR3 protein: CASRSVGDSPLHF

V gene: TRBV18
J gene: TRBJ1-1
D gene: NA
clone size: NA
CDR3 DNA: TGTGCCAGCTCTCCGCGGGGATCCGAGGGGGCTTTCTTT
CDR3 protein: CASSPRGSEGAFF

V gene: TRBV2
J gene: TRBJ1-4
D gene: TRBD1
clone size: NA
CDR3 DNA: TGTGCCAGCAGTGAAGGAGGACAGGGGAGGGAAAAACTGTTTTTT
CDR3 protein: CASSEGGQGREKLFF

V gene: TRBV6-5
J gene: TRBJ2-3
D gene: TRBD2
clone size: once
CDR3 DNA: TGTGCCAGCAGTTACTCGACCGGGGGGGACACAGATACGCAGTATTTT
CDR3 protein: CASSYSTGGDTDTQYF

V gene: TRBV7-9
J gene: TRBJ2-1
D gene: TRBD2
clone size: NA
CDR3 DNA: TGTGCCAGCAGCCAGCGGGGGGCCCTTGCGGGTATAGAGCAGTTCTTC
CDR3 protein: CASSQRGALAGIEQFF

V gene: TRBV11-2
J gene: TRBJ1-1
D gene: NA
clone size: NA
CDR3 DNA: TGTGCCAGCAGCCGGGGGGGGGCTGAAGCTTTCTTT
CDR3 protein: CASSRGGAEAFF

V gene: TRBV30
J gene: TRBJ1-2
D gene: TRBD1
clone size: NA
CDR3 DNA: TGTGCCTGGAGTGCAGAACGACAGGGTACCCTCAACTATGGCTACACCTTC
CDR3 protein: CAWSAERQGTLNYGYTF